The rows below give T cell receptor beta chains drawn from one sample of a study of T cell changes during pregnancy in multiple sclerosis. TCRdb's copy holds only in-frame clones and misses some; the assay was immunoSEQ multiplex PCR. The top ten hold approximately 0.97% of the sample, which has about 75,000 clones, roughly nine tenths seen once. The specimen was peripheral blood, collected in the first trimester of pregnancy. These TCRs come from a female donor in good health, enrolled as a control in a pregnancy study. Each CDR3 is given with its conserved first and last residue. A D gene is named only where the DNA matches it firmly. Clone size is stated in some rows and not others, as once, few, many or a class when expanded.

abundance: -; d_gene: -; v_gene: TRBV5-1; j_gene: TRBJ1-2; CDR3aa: CASSLGRAARGYGYTF; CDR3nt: TGCGCCAGCAGCTTGGGTCGTGCGGCAAGGGGCTATGGCTACACCTTC
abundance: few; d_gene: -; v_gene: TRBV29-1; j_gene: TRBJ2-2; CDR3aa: CSVGREFTGELFF; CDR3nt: TGCAGCGTTGGCCGGGAGTTCACCGGGGAGCTGTTTTTT
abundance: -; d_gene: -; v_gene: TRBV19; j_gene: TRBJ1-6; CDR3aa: CASSPNGGENSPLHF; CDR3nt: TGTGCCAGTAGTCCTAACGGGGGGGAAAATTCACCCCTCCACTTT
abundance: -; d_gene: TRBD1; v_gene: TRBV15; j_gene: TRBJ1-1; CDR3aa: CATSRRQGSNTEAFF; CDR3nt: TGTGCCACCAGCAGGAGACAGGGCTCAAACACTGAAGCTTTCTTT
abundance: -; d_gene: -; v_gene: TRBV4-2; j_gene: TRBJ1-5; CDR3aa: CASSRGRGQPQHF; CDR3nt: TGTGCCAGCAGCCGAGGGAGGGGTCAGCCCCAGCATTTT
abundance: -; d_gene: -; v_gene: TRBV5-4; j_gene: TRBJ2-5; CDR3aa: CASSLGAGLQETQYF; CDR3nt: TGTGCCAGCAGCTTGGGCGCAGGCCTTCAAGAGACCCAGTACTTC
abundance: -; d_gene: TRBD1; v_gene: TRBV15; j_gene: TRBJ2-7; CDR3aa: CATSRDQQGRGLYEQYF; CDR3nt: TGTGCCACCAGCAGAGATCAGCAGGGCAGGGGGCTCTACGAGCAGTACTTC
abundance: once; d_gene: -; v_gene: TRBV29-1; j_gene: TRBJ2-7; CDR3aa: CSVRSAGLHEQYF; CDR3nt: TGCAGCGTTCGTAGCGCGGGGTTGCACGAGCAGTACTTC
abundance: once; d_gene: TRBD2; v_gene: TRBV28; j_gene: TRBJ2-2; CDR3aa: CASSSPAGAETGELFF; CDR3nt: TGTGCCAGCAGTTCGCCAGCGGGAGCCGAAACCGGGGAGCTGTTTTTT
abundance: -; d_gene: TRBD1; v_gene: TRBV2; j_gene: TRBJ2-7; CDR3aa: CASTWDSRYEQYF; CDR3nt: TGTGCCAGCACCTGGGACAGCCGATACGAGCAGTACTTC
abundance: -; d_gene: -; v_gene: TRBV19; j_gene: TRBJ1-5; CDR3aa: CATLPGGIRNQPQHF; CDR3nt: TGTGCCACCCTACCCGGGGGTATAAGGAATCAGCCCCAGCATTTT
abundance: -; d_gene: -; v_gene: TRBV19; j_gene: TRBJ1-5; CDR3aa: CASSISRSRDNQPQHF; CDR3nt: TGTGCCAGTAGTATTAGTAGGTCGAGGGACAATCAGCCCCAGCATTTT
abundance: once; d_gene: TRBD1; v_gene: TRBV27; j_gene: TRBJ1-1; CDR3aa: CASSLLQGVPREAFF; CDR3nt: TGTGCCAGCAGTCTTCTACAGGGGGTGCCTCGGGAAGCTTTCTTT
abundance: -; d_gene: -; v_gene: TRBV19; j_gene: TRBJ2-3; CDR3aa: CASKGSGWGGTQYF; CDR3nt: TGTGCCAGTAAGGGTTCAGGTTGGGGCGGTACGCAGTATTTT
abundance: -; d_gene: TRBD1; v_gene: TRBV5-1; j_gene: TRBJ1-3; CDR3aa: CASSFAGQGAGNTIYF; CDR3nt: TGCGCCAGCAGCTTCGCGGGACAGGGGGCGGGAAACACCATATATTTT
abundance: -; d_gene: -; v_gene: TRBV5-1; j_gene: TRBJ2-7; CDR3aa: CASSLGQGIYYEQYF; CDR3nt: TGCGCCAGCAGCTTGGGTCAGGGAATATATTACGAGCAGTACTTC
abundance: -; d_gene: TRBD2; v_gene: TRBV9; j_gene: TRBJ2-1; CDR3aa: CASFPSSGGAEEQFF; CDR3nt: TGTGCCAGCTTCCCAAGCAGCGGGGGGGCCGAGGAGCAGTTCTTC
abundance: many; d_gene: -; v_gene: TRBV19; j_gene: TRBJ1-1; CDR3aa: CASSWNTEAFF; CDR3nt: TGTGCCAGCTCCTGGAACACTGAAGCTTTCTTT
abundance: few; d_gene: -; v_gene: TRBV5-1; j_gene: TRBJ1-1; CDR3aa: CASSRAQGTEAFF; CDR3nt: TGCGCCAGCAGCCGGGCGCAGGGGACTGAAGCTTTCTTT
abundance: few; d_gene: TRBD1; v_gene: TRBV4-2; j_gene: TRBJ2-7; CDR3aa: CASSQDLLRGGGEQYF; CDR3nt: TGTGCCAGCAGCCAAGATCTCCTACGAGGGGGCGGTGAGCAGTACTTC
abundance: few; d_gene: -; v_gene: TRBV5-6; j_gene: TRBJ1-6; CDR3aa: CASSLSGAGSPLHF; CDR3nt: TGTGCCAGCAGCTTGTCAGGGGCGGGCTCACCCCTCCACTTT
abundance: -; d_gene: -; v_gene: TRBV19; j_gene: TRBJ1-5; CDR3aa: CASQHGNQPQHF; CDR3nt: TGTGCCAGCCAACATGGCAATCAGCCCCAGCATTTT
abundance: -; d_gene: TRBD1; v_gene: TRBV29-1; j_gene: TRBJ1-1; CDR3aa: CSVRTGEKATEAFF; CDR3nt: TGCAGCGTCCGGACAGGGGAGAAAGCCACTGAAGCTTTCTTT
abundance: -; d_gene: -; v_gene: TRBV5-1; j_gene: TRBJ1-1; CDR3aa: CASSPVRGTEAFF; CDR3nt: TGCGCCAGCAGCCCGGTCAGGGGCACTGAAGCTTTCTTT
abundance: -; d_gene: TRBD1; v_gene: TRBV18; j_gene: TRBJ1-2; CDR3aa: CASSPGDRGLYGYTF; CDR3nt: TGTGCCAGCTCCCCGGGGGACAGGGGTCTATATGGCTACACCTTC
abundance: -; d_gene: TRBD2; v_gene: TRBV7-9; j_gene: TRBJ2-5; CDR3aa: CASRRGAQSIQETQYF; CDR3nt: TGTGCCAGCAGGCGGGGGGCCCAGTCTATCCAAGAGACCCAGTACTTC
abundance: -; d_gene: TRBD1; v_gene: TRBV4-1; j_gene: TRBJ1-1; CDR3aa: CASSQDQGDRGRPKAFF; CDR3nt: TGCGCCAGCAGCCAAGACCAGGGGGACAGGGGGAGACCCAAAGCTTTCTTT
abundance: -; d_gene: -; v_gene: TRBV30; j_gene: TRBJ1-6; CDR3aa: CAWSGPGLTNSPLHF; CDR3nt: TGTGCCTGGAGTGGCCCGGGACTTACTAATTCACCCCTCCACTTT
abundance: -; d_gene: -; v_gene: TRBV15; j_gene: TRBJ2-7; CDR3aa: CATSRQGGSNEQYF; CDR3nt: TGTGCCACCAGCAGACAGGGTGGGTCCAACGAGCAGTACTTC
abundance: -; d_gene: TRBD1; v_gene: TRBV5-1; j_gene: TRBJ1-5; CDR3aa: CASSQDRGGQPQHF; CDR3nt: TGCGCCAGCAGCCAGGACAGGGGAGGACAGCCCCAGCATTTT
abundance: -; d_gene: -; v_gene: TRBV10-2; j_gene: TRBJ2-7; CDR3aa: CASSDRVPYEQYF; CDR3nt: TGCGCCAGCAGTGACAGGGTACCCTACGAGCAGTACTTC
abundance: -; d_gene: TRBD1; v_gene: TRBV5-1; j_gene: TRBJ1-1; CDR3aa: CASSLEGTGSYTEAFF; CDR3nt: TGCGCCAGCAGCTTGGAAGGGACAGGGTCTTATACTGAAGCTTTCTTT
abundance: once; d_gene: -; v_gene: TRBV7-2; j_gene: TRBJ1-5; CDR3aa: CASSPALGGSNQPQHF; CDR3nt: TGTGCCAGCAGCCCTGCCTTGGGGGGTAGCAATCAGCCCCAGCATTTT
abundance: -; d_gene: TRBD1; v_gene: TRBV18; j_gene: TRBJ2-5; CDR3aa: CAGQGVGETQYF; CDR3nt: TGTGCCGGACAGGGGGTAGGAGAGACCCAGTACTTC
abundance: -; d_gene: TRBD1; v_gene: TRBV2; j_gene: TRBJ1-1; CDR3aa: CASSPTGVGATEAFF; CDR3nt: TGTGCCAGCAGTCCTACAGGGGTCGGCGCCACTGAAGCTTTCTTT
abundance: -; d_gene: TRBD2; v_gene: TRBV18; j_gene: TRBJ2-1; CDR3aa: CASSPPGLRGHEQFF; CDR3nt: TGTGCCAGCTCACCTCCGGGACTAAGGGGCCATGAGCAGTTCTTC
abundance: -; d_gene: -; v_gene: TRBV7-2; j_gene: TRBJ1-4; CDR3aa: CASSLGQLGEKLFF; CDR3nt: TGTGCCAGCAGCTTAGGACAATTGGGTGAAAAACTGTTTTTT
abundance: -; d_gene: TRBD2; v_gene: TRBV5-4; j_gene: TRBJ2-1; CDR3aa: CASSFRTGTSPYNEQFF; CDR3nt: TGTGCCAGCAGCTTCCGTACCGGGACTAGTCCCTACAATGAGCAGTTCTTC
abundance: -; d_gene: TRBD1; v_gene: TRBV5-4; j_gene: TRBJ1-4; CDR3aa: CASRFQGAGEKLFF; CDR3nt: TGTGCCAGCCGCTTTCAGGGGGCAGGTGAAAAACTGTTTTTT
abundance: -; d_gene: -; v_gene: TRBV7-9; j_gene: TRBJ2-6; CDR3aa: CASSFAYSSQSRANVLTF; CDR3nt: TGTGCCAGCAGCTTTGCATACAGCTCACAAAGTCGGGCCAACGTCCTGACTTTC
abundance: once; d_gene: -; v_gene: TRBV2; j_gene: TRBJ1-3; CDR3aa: CASSARRGSGNTIYF; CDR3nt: TGTGCCAGCAGTGCACGCAGGGGCTCTGGAAACACCATATATTTT
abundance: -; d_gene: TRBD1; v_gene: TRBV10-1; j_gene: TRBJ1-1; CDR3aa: CASSESTGASPGAFF; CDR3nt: TGCGCCAGCAGTGAGTCGACAGGGGCCAGCCCCGGGGCTTTCTTT
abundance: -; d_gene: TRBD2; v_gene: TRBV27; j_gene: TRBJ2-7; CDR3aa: CASSLSASGSGIYEQYF; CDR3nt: TGTGCCAGCAGTTTATCAGCTAGCGGGAGTGGGATCTACGAGCAGTACTTC
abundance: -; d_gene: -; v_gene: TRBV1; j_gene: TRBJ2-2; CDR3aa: CTSSQDKGGANTGELFF; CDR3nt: TGCACCAGCAGCCAAGATAAGGGGGGGGCGAACACCGGGGAGCTGTTTTTT
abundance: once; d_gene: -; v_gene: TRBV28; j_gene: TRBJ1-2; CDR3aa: CASSLEAYGYTF; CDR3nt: TGTGCCAGCAGCCTAGAGGCCTATGGCTACACCTTC
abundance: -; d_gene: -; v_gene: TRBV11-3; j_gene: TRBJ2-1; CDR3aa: CASSRPGDNEQFF; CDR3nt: TGTGCCAGCAGCCGTCCCGGGGACAATGAGCAGTTCTTC
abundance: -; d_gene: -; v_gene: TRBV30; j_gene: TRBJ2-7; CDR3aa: CAWSLRGGYEQYF; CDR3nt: TGTGCCTGGTCTTTACGAGGTGGCTACGAGCAGTACTTC
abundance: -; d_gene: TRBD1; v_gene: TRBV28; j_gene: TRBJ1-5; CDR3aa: CASSSIRTGGRSNQPQHF; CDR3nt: TGTGCCAGCAGTAGCATTAGGACAGGGGGCCGGTCTAATCAGCCCCAGCATTTT